Listed below are T cell receptor beta chains from one sample, sequenced in a study of T cells after yellow fever vaccination. TCRdb reanalysed the 5' RACE reads using MiXCR and keeps one entry per CDR3 protein. The data show over 120,000 distinct CDR3 sequences, 6.6% seen once. The source was CD4+ T cells sorted from PBMCs, collected 10 days after the yellow fever booster vaccination. The origin of the receptors is a man aged 25 to 45 who received the YFV17D yellow fever vaccine. Each CDR3 is given with its conserved first and last residue.

CDR3 | V
CASSQTRTGEQYF | TRBV7-2
CASSYSGRASYNEQFF | TRBV11-2
CASSLDVSVSAQYF | TRBV7-9
CASSLVYRPLNTEAFF | TRBV7-8
CASSTSGRYNEQFF | TRBV5-4
CSPAGGPLSTDTQYF | TRBV29-1
CSVEERGLASSFF | TRBV29-1
CSVASGANVLTF | TRBV29-1
CASSPGRHPYTDTQYF | TRBV5-6
CASYDGSPGNTIYF | TRBV5-1
CASSVAGEEGNQPQHF | TRBV9
CSAREETQYF | TRBV20-1
CASSQDLGRTNTGELFF | TRBV4-2
CATSDPSGREAFF | TRBV24-1
CASSPRFGRAGQETQYF | TRBV12-3/TRBV12-4
CASSPGQDRSPLHF | TRBV18
CATSRDLGREFF | TRBV15
CASRGQDPYEQYF | TRBV12-3/TRBV12-4
CASSLSSSGFPSYNEQFF | TRBV11-2
CASWTRLHNQPQHF | TRBV27
CASRTPQGNTQYF | TRBV5-1
CSASIRESYNEQFF | TRBV20-1
CASSSQMDGEKLFF | TRBV6-5
CASSFPSTDTQYF | TRBV7-2
CASSPLAGAYEQFF | TRBV18
CASSPVPGPNSYEQYF | TRBV5-6
CASSAGGLAETQYF | TRBV9
CAWSTSDTQYF | TRBV30
CSVETPFYGYTF | TRBV29-1
CATALDFSSTGELFF | TRBV6-2/TRBV6-3
CASTPTGESNQPQHF | TRBV9
CATSDLGYTTRGTGKTYEQYF | TRBV24-1
CASRVEGTDTQYF | TRBV2
CASSSLGLETQYF | TRBV7-9
CASTGADTQYF | TRBV5-1
CASSRRPDTQYF | TRBV7-2
CASSRDRVAKNIQYF | TRBV7-2
CASASGQGDNEQFF | TRBV2
CASASWVQTGHNEQFF | TRBV12-3/TRBV12-4
CASSFATYNSPLHF | TRBV27
CSAALDEQFF | TRBV29-1
CASSLARRGPGANVLTF | TRBV7-2
CSAAPKKRGTDTQYF | TRBV20-1